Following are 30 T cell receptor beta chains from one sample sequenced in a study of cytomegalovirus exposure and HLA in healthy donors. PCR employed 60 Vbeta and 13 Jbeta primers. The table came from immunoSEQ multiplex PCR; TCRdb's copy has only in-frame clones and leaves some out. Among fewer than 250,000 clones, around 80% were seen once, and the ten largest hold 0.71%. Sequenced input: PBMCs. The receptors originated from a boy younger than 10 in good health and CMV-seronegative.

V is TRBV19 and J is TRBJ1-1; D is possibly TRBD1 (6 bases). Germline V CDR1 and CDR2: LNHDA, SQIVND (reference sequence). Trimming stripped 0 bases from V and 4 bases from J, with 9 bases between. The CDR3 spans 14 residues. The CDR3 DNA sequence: TGTGCCAGTAGTATAGATGGGGGCAGCACTGAAGCTTTCTTT. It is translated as CASSIDGGSTEAFF.

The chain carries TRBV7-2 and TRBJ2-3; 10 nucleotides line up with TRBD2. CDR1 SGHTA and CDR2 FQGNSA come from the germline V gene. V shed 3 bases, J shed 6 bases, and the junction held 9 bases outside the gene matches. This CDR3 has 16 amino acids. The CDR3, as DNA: TGTGCCAGCAGCTTTAGAGCCAGCGGGGGGGGCGATACGCAGTATTTT. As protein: CASSFRASGGGDTQYF.

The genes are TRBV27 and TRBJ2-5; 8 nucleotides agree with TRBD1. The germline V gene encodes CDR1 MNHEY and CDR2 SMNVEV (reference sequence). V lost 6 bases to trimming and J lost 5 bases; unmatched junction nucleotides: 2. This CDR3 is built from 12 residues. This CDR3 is CASRHRGETQYF. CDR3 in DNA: TGTGCCAGCAGACACAGGGGGGAGACCCAGTACTTC.

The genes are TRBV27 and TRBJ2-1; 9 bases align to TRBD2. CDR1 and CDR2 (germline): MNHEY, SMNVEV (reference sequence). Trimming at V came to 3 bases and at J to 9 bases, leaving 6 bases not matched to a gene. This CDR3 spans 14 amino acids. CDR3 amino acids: CASSLAGGPGEQFF. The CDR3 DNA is TGTGCCAGCAGTTTGGCGGGAGGGCCGGGTGAGCAGTTCTTC.

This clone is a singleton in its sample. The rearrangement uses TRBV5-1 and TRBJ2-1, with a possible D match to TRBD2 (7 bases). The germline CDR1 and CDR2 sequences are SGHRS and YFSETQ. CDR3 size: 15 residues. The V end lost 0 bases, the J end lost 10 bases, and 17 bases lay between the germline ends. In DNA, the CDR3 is TGCGCCAGCAGCTTGGGGGGTGGGGGGGGCGGCGAGCAGTTCTTC. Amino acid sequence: CASSLGGGGGGEQFF. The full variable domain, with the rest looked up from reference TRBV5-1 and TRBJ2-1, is KAGVTQTPRYLIKTRGQQVTLSCSPISGHRSVSWYQQTPGQGLQFLFEYFSETQRNKGNFPGRFSGRQFSNSRSEMNVSTLELGDSALYLCASSLGGGGGGEQFFGPGTRLTVL.

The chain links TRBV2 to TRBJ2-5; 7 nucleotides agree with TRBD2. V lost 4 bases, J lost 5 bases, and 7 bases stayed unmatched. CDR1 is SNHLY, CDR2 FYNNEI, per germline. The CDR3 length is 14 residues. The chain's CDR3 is CASSVGVGRETQYF. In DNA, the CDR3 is TGTGCCAGCAGTGTGGGGGTCGGGAGGGAGACCCAGTACTTC.

CDR3 DNA sequence: TGTGCCAGCCGATTCAGGGACAGGGGAAACATTCAGTACTTC. Protein sequence: CASRFRDRGNIQYF. This chain uses TRBV5-8 with TRBJ2-4; 10 bases match TRBD1. Trimming removed 7 bases from V and 6 bases from J; junction bases left unmatched: 7. This CDR3 region has 14 residues. The germline gives CDR1 SGHTS, CDR2 YDEGEE.

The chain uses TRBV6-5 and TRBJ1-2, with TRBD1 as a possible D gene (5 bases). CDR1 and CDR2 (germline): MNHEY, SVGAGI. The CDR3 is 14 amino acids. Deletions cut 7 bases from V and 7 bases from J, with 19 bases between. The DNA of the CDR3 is TGTGCCAGCACCCCCCTGGGGGGAGGCCGTGGCTACACCTTC. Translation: CASTPLGGGRGYTF.

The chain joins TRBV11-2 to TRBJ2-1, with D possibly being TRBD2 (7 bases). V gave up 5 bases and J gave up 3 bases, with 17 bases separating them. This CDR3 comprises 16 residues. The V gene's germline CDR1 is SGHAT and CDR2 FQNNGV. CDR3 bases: TGTGCCAGCAGCCAGCACCCGGGGGGCCTCTACAATGAGCAGTTCTTC. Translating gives CASSQHPGGLYNEQFF.

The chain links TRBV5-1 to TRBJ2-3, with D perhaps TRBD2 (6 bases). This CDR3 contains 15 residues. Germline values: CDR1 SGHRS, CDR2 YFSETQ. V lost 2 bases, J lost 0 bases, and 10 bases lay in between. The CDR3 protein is CASSFTSPSTDTQYF. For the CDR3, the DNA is TGCGCCAGCAGCTTTACTAGCCCTAGCACAGATACGCAGTATTTT.

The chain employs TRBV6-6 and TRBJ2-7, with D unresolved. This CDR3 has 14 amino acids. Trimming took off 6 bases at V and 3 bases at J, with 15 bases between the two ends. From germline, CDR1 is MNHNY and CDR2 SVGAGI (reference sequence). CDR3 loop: CASSHRDNVYEQYF. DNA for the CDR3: TGTGCCAGCAGCCACCGAGACAATGTCTACGAGCAGTACTTC.

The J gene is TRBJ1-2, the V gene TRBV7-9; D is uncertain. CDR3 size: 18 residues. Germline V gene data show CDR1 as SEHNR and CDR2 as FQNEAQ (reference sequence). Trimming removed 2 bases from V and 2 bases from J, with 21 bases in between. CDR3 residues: CASSLSVMADNINYGYTF. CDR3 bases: TGTGCCAGCAGCTTATCGGTGATGGCTGACAACATAAACTATGGCTACACCTTC.

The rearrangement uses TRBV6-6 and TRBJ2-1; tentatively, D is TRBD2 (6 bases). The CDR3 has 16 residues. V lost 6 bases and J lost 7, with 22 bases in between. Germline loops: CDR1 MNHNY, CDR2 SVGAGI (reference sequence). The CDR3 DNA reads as TGTGCCAGCAGCCCTCCCGGGGGACCTATGGGGAATGAGCAGTTCTTC. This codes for CASSPPGGPMGNEQFF.

Here the CDR3 DNA reads TGCGCCAGCAGCGCAACAAGGGAGCCGGCCGATACGCAGTATTTT. This codes for CASSATREPADTQYF. The V call is TRBV5-1, the J call TRBJ2-3; D may be TRBD2 (5 bases). CDR1 is SGHRS, CDR2 YFSETQ, per germline. V was pared by 4 bases and J by 6 bases, with 18 bases between. CDR3 length equals 15 residues.

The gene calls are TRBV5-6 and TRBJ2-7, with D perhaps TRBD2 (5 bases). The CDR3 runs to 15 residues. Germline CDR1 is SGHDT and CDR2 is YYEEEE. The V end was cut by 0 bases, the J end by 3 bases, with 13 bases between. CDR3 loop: CASSLGTGYGYEQYF. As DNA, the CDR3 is TGTGCCAGCAGCTTGGGGACGGGATACGGCTACGAGCAGTACTTC.

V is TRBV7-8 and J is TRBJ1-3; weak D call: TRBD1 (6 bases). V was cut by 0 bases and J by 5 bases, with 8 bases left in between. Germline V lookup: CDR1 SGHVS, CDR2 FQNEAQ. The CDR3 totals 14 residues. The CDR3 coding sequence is TGTGCCAGCAGCTTAGCACAGGGTCGAAACACCATATATTTT. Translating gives CASSLAQGRNTIYF. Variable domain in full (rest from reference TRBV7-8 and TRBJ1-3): GAGVSQSPRYKVAKRGQDVALRCDPISGHVSLFWYQQALGQGPEFLTYFQNEAQLDKSGLPSDRFFAERPEGSVSTLKIQRTQQEDSAVYLCASSLAQGRNTIYFGEGSWLTVV.

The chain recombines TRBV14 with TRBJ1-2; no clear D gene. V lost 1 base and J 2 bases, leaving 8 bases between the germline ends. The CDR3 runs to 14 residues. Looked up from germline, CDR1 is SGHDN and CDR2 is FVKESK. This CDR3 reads CASSQVSGNYGYTF. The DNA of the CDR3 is TGTGCCAGCAGCCAAGTATCGGGGAACTATGGCTACACCTTC.

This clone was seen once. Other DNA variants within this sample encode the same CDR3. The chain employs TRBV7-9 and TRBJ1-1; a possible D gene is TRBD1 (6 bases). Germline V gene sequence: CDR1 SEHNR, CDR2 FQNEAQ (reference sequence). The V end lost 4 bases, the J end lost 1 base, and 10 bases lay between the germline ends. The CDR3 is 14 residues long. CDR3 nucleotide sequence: TGTGCCAGCAGCTCCCCGGACAGGAACACTGAAGCTTTCTTT. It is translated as CASSSPDRNTEAFF.

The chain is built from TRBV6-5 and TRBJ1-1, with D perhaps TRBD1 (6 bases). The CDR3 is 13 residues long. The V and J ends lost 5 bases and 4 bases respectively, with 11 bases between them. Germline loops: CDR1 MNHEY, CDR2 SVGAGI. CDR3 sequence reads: CASSGGGGTEAFF. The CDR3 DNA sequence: TGTGCCAGCAGTGGGGGAGGGGGCACTGAAGCTTTCTTT.

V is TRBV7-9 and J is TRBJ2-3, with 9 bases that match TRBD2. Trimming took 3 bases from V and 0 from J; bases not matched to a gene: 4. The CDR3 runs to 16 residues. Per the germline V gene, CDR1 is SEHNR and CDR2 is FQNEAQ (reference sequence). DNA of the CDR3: TGTGCCAGCAGCTTGGGGACTAGCCCTAGCACAGATACGCAGTATTTT. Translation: CASSLGTSPSTDTQYF.

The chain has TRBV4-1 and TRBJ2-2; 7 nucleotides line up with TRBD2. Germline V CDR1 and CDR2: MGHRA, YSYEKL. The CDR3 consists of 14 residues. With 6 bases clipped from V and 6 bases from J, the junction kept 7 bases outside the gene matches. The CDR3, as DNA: TGCGCCAGCAGGGCTAGCGGTCCTCCCGGGGAGCTGTTTTTT. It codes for CASRASGPPGELFF.

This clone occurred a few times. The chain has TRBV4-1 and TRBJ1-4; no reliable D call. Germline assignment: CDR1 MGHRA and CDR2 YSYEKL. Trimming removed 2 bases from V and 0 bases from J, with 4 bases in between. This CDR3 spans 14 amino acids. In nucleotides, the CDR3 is TGCGCCAGCAGCCAACCAGCAACTAATGAAAAACTGTTTTTT. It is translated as CASSQPATNEKLFF.

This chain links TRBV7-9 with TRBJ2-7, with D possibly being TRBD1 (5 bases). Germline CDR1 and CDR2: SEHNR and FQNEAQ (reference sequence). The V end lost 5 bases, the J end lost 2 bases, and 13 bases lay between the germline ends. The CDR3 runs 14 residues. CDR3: CASSPVRGTYEQYF. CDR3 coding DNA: TGTGCCAGCAGCCCTGTTAGGGGAACCTACGAGCAGTACTTC.

CDR3 coding DNA: TGTGCCTGCTGCGGGGATTTTCCGAACACTGAAGCTTTCTTT. Translating it yields CACCGDFPNTEAFF. The V gene is TRBV27, the J gene TRBJ1-1, with D unresolved. Germline loops: CDR1 MNHEY, CDR2 SMNVEV (reference sequence). Deletions cut 11 bases from V and 1 base from J, with 17 bases between. This CDR3 has 14 amino acids.

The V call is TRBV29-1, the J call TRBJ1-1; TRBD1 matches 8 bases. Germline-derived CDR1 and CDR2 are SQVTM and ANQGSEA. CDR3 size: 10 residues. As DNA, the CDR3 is TGCGGGACAGGGAACACTGAAGCTTTCTTT. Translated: CGTGNTEAFF.

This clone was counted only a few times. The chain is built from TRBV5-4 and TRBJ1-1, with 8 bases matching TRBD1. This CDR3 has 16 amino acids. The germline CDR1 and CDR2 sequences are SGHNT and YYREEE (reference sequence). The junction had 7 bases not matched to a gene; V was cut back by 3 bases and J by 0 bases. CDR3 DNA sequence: TGTGCCAGCAGCTCTGGGGGACAGGCGGTGAACACTGAAGCTTTCTTT. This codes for CASSSGGQAVNTEAFF.

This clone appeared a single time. CDR3 DNA: TGTGCCAGCAGTTCCCTGGGAGCGGGGGGGAATGAGCAGTTCTTC. Its protein product is CASSSLGAGGNEQFF. The V gene is TRBV6-5, the J gene TRBJ2-1, with 10 bases identical to TRBD2. The CDR3 consists of 15 residues. J was trimmed by 7 bases and V by 4 bases; bases with no gene match: 7. In germline, CDR1 is MNHEY, CDR2 SVGAGI.

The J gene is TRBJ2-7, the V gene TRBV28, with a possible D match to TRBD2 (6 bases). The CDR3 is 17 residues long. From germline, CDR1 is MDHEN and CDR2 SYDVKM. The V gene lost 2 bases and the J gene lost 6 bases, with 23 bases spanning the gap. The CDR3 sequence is CASSLTLSASVSLEQYF. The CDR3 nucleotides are TGTGCCAGCAGTTTAACCTTGTCGGCTAGCGTTTCCCTCGAGCAGTACTTC.

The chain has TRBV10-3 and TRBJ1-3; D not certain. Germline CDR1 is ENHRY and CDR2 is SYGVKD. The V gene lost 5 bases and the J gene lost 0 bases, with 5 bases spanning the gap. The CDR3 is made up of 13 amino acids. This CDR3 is CAISSGSGNTIYF. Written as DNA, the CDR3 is TGTGCCATCAGTTCGGGCTCTGGAAACACCATATATTTT.

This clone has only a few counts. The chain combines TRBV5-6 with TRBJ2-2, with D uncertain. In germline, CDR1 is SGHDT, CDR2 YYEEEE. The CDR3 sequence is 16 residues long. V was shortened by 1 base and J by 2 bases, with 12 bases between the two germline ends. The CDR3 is CASSLKAARNTGELFF. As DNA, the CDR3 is TGTGCCAGCAGCTTGAAAGCTGCGCGTAACACCGGGGAGCTGTTTTTT.